These 22 T cell receptor beta chains share one sample of origin, sequenced in a study of STAT3 mutations in large granular lymphocyte leukemia (dated by TCRdb to between 2017 and 2020). General findings and caveats noted by the study authors: At least one immunodominant TCRbeta clonotype was present in every T-LGLL patient, and multiple immunodominant subclonotypes appeared in about half of the T-LGLL patients.

The antigens of these receptors remain unknown. The library was made by the immunoSEQ multiplex PCR assay. TCRdb mirrors the immuneACCESS table, restricted to in-frame sequences. Some clones are absent from its copies; in checked studies, under half trace to an unresolved V gene, and the reason for the others is unknown. This sample comprises about 3,100 clones, about two thirds of them detected only once. The top ten hold approximately 16% of the sample. The sequencing input was peripheral blood mononuclear cells. The source of these receptors is a middle-aged woman with T-cell large granular lymphocyte leukemia. Some clones in this sample may be carry-over from other donors' samples. The age is the age at diagnosis.

The gene calls are TRBV5-6 and TRBJ1-2, with D uncertain. The V and J ends lost 4 bases and 9 bases respectively, with 16 bases between them. CDR3 size: 13 residues. Germline V lookup: CDR1 SGHDT, CDR2 YYEEEE. The CDR3 sequence: CASSLEGRLRYTF. The CDR3 coding sequence is TGTGCCAGCAGCCTGGAGGGTAGGTTGCGCTACACCTTC.

The sample holds one count of this clone. The chain has TRBV6-5 and TRBJ2-6; D unresolved. V shed 0 bases and J shed 3 bases, with 3 bases lying between them. The length of the CDR3 is 14 residues. The germline V gene has CDR1 MNHEY and CDR2 SVGAGI. CDR3 amino acids: CASSYSYGANVLTF. The CDR3 DNA is TGTGCCAGCAGTTACTCGTATGGGGCCAACGTCCTGACTTTC.

The chain recombines TRBV5-4 with TRBJ1-2, with 7 bases that match TRBD1. With 0 bases clipped from V and 4 bases from J, the junction kept 3 bases outside the gene matches. The CDR3 runs 14 residues. CDR1 and CDR2 from the germline V gene are SGHNT and YYREEE (reference sequence). CDR3 sequence reads: CASSLDRGGYGYTF. CDR3 sequence (DNA): TGTGCCAGCAGCTTGGACAGGGGAGGCTATGGCTACACCTTC. Combining the CDR3 with reference TRBV5-4 and TRBJ1-2 gives the whole variable domain ETGVTQSPTHLIKTRGQQVTLRCSSQSGHNTVSWYQQALGQGPQFIFQYYREEENGRGNFPPRFSGLQFPNYSSELNVNALELDDSALYLCASSLDRGGYGYTFGSGTRLTVV.

CDR3 residues: CASRTDRGGDTQYF. The CDR3, as DNA: TGTGCCAGCAGAACGGACAGGGGAGGAGATACGCAGTATTTT. The V gene is TRBV25-1, the J gene TRBJ2-3; TRBD1 aligns across 9 bases. From germline, CDR1 is MGHDK and CDR2 SYGVNS. The CDR3 totals 14 residues. The J segment lost 5 bases and the V segment lost 6 bases, leaving 6 bases of the junction unmatched.

The chain couples TRBV7-9 to TRBJ1-2; 7 bases match TRBD1. The V segment lost 6 bases and the J segment 4 bases; nucleotides outside the gene matches: 5. The CDR3 totals 13 residues. Germline V gives CDR1 SEHNR, CDR2 FQNEAQ (reference sequence). The CDR3 spells CASSLQGPYGYTF. CDR3 nucleotide sequence: TGTGCCAGCAGTTTACAGGGGCCCTATGGCTACACCTTC. The full variable domain, in which reference TRBV7-9 and TRBJ1-2 provide the parts outside the CDR3, is DTGVSQNPRHKITKRGQNVTFRCDPISEHNRLYWYRQTLGQGPEFLTYFQNEAQLEKSRLLSDRFSAERPKGSFSTLEIQRTEQGDSAMYLCASSLQGPYGYTFGSGTRLTVV.

This chain joins TRBV9 and TRBJ2-7; 7 positions agree with TRBD2. The CDR3 sequence is 14 residues long. The V segment lost 0 bases and the J segment 7 bases; nucleotides outside the gene matches: 7. Germline CDR1 and CDR2: SGDLS and YYNGEE. As DNA, the CDR3 is TGTGCCAGCAGCGTAGCCGGGAACGGGGGGGAGCAGTACTTC. This sequence encodes CASSVAGNGGEQYF.

This sequence joins TRBV18 and TRBJ2-7; possibly TRBD1 or TRBD2 for D (5 bases each). This CDR3 contains 16 residues. Trimming removed 2 bases at V and 3 bases at J, with 17 bases between. The V gene's germline CDR1 is KGHSH and CDR2 LQKENI. CDR3 sequence reads: CASSPLNLGTRYEQYF. CDR3 nucleotide sequence: TGTGCCAGCTCACCATTAAACTTGGGGACCCGCTACGAGCAGTACTTC.

The rearrangement links TRBV5-1 to TRBJ2-7; D remains unclear. The CDR3 sequence is 13 residues long. V gave up 2 bases and J gave up 4 bases, with 10 bases separating them. The germline V gene encodes CDR1 SGHRS and CDR2 YFSETQ. This CDR3 is CASSFGALYEQYF. The CDR3 DNA reads as TGCGCCAGCAGCTTTGGTGCCCTTTACGAGCAGTACTTC. Drawing the rest from reference TRBV5-1 and TRBJ2-7, the complete variable domain is KAGVTQTPRYLIKTRGQQVTLSCSPISGHRSVSWYQQTPGQGLQFLFEYFSETQRNKGNFPGRFSGRQFSNSRSEMNVSTLELGDSALYLCASSFGALYEQYFGPGTRLTVT.

This clone was counted a few times. The chain couples TRBV7-9 to TRBJ2-7; 8 bases agree with TRBD1. CDR1 and CDR2 (germline): SEHNR, FQNEAQ (reference sequence). This CDR3 has 13 amino acids. After removal of 4 bases from V and 2 bases from J, the junction contained 1 base not matched to a gene. The CDR3 region is CASSSTGAYEQYF. CDR3 nucleotides: TGTGCCAGCAGCTCGACAGGGGCCTACGAGCAGTACTTC.

This chain links TRBV5-6 with TRBJ1-3; D remains unclear. Germline lookup yields CDR1 SGHDT and CDR2 YYEEEE. The CDR3 length is 15 residues. V was cut by 0 bases and J by 1 base, with 8 bases left in between. The CDR3, as DNA: TGTGCCAGCAGCTTGGTAGTGGGGTCTGGAAACACCATATATTTT. Its protein product is CASSLVVGSGNTIYF.

This clone appeared a few times. The CDR3 DNA reads as TGTGCCAGCAGCGGCACGATACCCAACTATGGCTACACCTTC. It yields the protein CASSGTIPNYGYTF. V usage is TRBV9 and J usage is TRBJ1-2; D gene ambiguous. Trimming removed 3 bases from V and 2 bases from J, with 11 bases in between. This CDR3 comprises 14 residues. Germline V CDR1 and CDR2: SGDLS, YYNGEE.

The chain employs TRBV29-1 and TRBJ2-7, with TRBD1 matching over 8 bases. This CDR3 is built from 12 residues. Germline V gives CDR1 SQVTM, CDR2 ANQGSEA. The J segment lost 5 bases and the V segment lost 7 bases, leaving 7 bases of the junction unmatched. In nucleotides, the CDR3 is TGCAGCGCCTCCCCGGACAGGGACGAGCAGTACTTC. Protein product: CSASPDRDEQYF.

The chain employs TRBV29-1 and TRBJ2-5; no firm D call. The CDR3 is 13 residues long. Germline V CDR1 and CDR2: SQVTM, ANQGSEA. Between the trimmed V and J ends, which lost 5 bases and 6 bases, there was a span of 16 bases. CDR3 sequence: CSVSSDLGQTQYF. For the CDR3, the DNA is TGCAGCGTTTCCTCTGACCTAGGACAGACCCAGTACTTC.

V gene TRBV7-6 combines with J gene TRBJ1-4; D is uncertain. Germline V gene sequence: CDR1 SGHVS, CDR2 FNYEAQ. Deletions cut 2 bases from V and 3 bases from J, with 4 bases between. This CDR3 has 13 residues. CDR3 in amino acids: CASSLWANEKLFF. CDR3 coding DNA: TGTGCCAGCAGCTTATGGGCTAATGAAAAACTGTTTTTT.

The chain uses TRBV30 and TRBJ1-2, with D perhaps matching TRBD1 (5 bases). Per the germline V gene, CDR1 is GTSNPN and CDR2 is SVGIG (reference sequence). V shed 5 bases and J shed 4 bases, with 11 bases lying between them. CDR3 size: 12 residues. The CDR3 sequence is CAWQGFPYGYTF. For the CDR3, the DNA is TGTGCCTGGCAGGGTTTCCCCTATGGCTACACCTTC.

The V gene is TRBV6-5, the J gene TRBJ2-7, with 10 bases matching TRBD1. This CDR3 has 14 amino acids. The J segment lost 2 bases and the V segment lost 5 bases, leaving 3 bases of the junction unmatched. The germline V gene has CDR1 MNHEY and CDR2 SVGAGI. The CDR3 nucleotides are TGTGCCAGCAGTACCGGGACAGGGGCCTACGAGCAGTACTTC. Translating gives CASSTGTGAYEQYF.

V is TRBV30 and J is TRBJ2-1; the D call may be TRBD1 or TRBD2 (6 bases each). The ends were cut back, 2 bases at V and 10 bases at J, with 12 bases in the middle. Germline V gene sequence: CDR1 GTSNPN, CDR2 SVGIG (reference sequence). The CDR3 is 12 residues long. The CDR3 here is CAWSWGAREQFF. CDR3 bases: TGTGCCTGGAGTTGGGGGGCGCGGGAGCAGTTCTTC. Combining the CDR3 with reference TRBV30 and TRBJ2-1 gives the whole variable domain SQTIHQWPATLVQPVGSPLSLECTVEGTSNPNLYWYRQAAGRGLQLLFYSVGIGQISSEVPQNLSASRPQDRQFILSSKKLLLSDSGFYLCAWSWGAREQFFGPGTRLTVL.

The V gene is TRBV7-9, the J gene TRBJ1-2; possibly TRBD1 for D (6 bases). CDR1 SEHNR and CDR2 FQNEAQ come from the germline V gene (reference sequence). V lost 3 bases and J 0 bases, leaving 11 bases between the germline ends. CDR3 length: 15 residues. The CDR3 DNA is TGTGCCAGCAGCTTCACAGGGCTTGCTAACTATGGCTACACCTTC. This codes for CASSFTGLANYGYTF.

The rearrangement joins TRBV4-2 to TRBJ1-5; D remains ambiguous. The CDR3 extends over 14 amino acids. Between the trimmed V and J ends, which lost 1 base and 4 bases, there was a span of 8 bases. Germline V gene lookup returns CDR1 LGHNA and CDR2 YNFKEQ. The CDR3, as DNA: TGTGCCAGCAGCCAAGGAGGGCGGAATCAGCCCCAGCATTTT. This sequence encodes CASSQGGRNQPQHF.

The rearrangement links TRBV27 to TRBJ2-1; D possibly corresponds to TRBD1 (6 bases). Germline values: CDR1 MNHEY, CDR2 SMNVEV (reference sequence). The CDR3 is 13 amino acids. V was cut by 5 bases and J by 8 bases, with 13 bases left in between. The CDR3 here is CASSRARTDEQFF. The CDR3 nucleotides read TGTGCCAGCAGTCGGGCCCGGACAGATGAGCAGTTCTTC.

This clone has just a few counts. The rearrangement joins TRBV7-9 to TRBJ1-5; D not certain. V was pared by 1 base and J by 7 bases, with 5 bases between. The CDR3 length is 12 residues. Germline V gene sequence: CDR1 SEHNR, CDR2 FQNEAQ (reference sequence). The CDR3 here is CASSLDGQPQHF. The CDR3 DNA reads as TGTGCCAGCAGCTTAGATGGACAGCCCCAGCATTTT.

This rearrangement joins TRBV23-1 to TRBJ1-2; D is perhaps TRBD1 (6 bases). TRBV23-1 is known as an ORF, though its function is uncertain. Trimming pared 0 bases from V and 0 bases from J, leaving 14 bases between. The CDR3 runs 17 residues. The CDR3 here is CASSQSTPQGPNYGYTF. The CDR3, as DNA: TGCGCCAGCAGTCAATCGACCCCCCAGGGGCCTAACTATGGCTACACCTTC.